This paragraph reports one T cell receptor (beta chain). These data belong to a study of CD8 T cells in Susac syndrome. Random-hexamer reverse transcription was applied to roughly 0.5 to 1 ug RNA. In TCRdb, the immunoSEQ multiplex PCR reads were re-called with MiXCR into one record per CDR3 protein. The sample lists 70,000 to 75,000 distinct CDR3 sequences; 93% were seen once. CDR1 LGHNA and CDR2 YNFKEQ come from the germline V gene. Trimming stripped 4 bases from V and 4 bases from J, with 7 bases between. The CDR3 runs 13 residues. The clonotype comes from a human donor with Susac syndrome. The chain is built from TRBV4-2 and TRBJ1-4, with D unresolved. The sequenced material came from CD4+ T cells from PBMCs. The CDR3 sequence is CASSPGHNEKLFF. The CDR3, as DNA: TGTGCCAGCAGCCCGGGCCATAATGAAAAACTGTTTTTT.